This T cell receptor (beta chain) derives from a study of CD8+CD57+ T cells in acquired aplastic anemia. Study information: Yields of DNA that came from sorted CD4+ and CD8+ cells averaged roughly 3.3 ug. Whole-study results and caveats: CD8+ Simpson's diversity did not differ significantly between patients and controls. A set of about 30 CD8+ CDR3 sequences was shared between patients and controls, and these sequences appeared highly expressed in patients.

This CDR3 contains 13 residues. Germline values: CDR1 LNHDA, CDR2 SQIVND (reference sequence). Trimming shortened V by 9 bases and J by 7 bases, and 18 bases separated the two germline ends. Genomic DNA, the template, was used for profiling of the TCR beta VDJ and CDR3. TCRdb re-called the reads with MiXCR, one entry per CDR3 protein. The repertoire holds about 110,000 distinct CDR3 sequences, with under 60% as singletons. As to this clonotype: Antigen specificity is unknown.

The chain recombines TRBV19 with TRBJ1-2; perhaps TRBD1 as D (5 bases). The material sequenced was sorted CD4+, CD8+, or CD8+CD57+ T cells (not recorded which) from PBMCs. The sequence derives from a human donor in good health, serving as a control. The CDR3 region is CASSLSTASGYTF. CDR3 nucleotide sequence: TGTGCCAGCAGCTTATCGACAGCCTCTGGCTACACCTTC.